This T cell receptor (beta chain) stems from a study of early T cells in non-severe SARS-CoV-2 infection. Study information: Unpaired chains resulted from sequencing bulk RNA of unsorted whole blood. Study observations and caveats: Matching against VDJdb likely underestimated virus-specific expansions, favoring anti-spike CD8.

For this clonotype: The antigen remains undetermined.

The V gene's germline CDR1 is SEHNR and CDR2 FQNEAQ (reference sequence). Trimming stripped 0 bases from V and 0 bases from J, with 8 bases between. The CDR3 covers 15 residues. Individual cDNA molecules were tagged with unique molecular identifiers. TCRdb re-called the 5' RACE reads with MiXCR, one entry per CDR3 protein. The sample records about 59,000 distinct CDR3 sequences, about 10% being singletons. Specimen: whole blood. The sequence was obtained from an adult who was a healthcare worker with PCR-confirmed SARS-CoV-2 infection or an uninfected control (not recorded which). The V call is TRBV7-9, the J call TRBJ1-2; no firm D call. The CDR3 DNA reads TGTGCCAGCAGCTTAGCTGCCACCGCTAACTATGGCTACACCTTC. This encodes CASSLAATANYGYTF.